This T cell receptor beta chain was found in a study of chemoradiotherapy in HPV16-positive cancers. TCRdb's copy holds only in-frame clones and misses some; the assay was immunoSEQ multiplex PCR. This sample carries tens of thousands of clones, around 86% of them seen once, and the ten largest clones take approximately 4.6%. The CDR3 has 14 amino acids. The V gene end was trimmed by 5 bases and the J gene end by 3 bases; junction bases not matched to a gene: 5. CDR1 and CDR2 from the germline V gene are LNHDA and SQIVND (reference sequence). Sequenced material: blood, taken from a patient who underwent chemoradiotherapy. The chain is built from TRBV19 and TRBJ2-3; the match to TRBD1 covers 7 bases. The origin of this receptor is a human donor with HPV-associated anogenital cancer. CDR3 sequence: CASSAPTGTDTQYF. The CDR3 nucleotides read TGTGCCAGTAGTGCGCCGACAGGGACAGATACGCAGTATTTT.